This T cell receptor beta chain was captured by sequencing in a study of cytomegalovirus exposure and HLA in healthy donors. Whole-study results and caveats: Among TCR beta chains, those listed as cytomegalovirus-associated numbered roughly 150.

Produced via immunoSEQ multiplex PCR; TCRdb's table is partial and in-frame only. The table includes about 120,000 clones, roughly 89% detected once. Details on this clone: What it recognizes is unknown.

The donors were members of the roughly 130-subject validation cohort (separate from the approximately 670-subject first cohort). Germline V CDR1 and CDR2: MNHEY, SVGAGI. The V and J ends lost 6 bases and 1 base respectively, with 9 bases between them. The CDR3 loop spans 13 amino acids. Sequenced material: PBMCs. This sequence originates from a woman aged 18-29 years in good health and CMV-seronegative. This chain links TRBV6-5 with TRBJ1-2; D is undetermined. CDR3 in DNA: TGTGCCAGCAGCGCCGGGAATAACTATGGCTACACCTTC. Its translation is CASSAGNNYGYTF.